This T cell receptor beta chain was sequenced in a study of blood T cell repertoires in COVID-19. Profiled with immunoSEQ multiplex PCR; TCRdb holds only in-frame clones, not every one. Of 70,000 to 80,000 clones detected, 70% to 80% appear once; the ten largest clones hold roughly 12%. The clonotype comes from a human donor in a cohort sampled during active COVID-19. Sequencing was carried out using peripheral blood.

The CDR3 sequence: CASSLIQGGYNEQFF. In DNA, the CDR3 is TGTGCCAGCAGTTTAATACAGGGGGGCTACAATGAGCAGTTCTTC. This chain uses TRBV27 with TRBJ2-1; the match to TRBD1 covers 8 bases. The trim removed 2 bases at V and 3 bases at J, leaving 3 bases unmatched. The CDR3 runs 15 residues. Per the germline V gene, CDR1 is MNHEY and CDR2 is SMNVEV (reference sequence).